What follows is one T cell receptor beta chain and its context. The entry originates in a study of cytomegalovirus exposure and HLA in healthy donors. The PCR made use of 60 Vbeta and 13 Jbeta primers. Sequenced by immunoSEQ multiplex PCR; TCRdb stores in-frame clones only, minus some. Among about 190,000 clones listed, 81% were seen once. Germline CDR1 and CDR2: ENHRY and SYGVKD. V shed 4 bases, J shed 2 bases, and the junction held 4 bases outside the gene matches. This CDR3 contains 14 residues. The clonotype comes from a man aged 50 or older in good health and CMV-seronegative. The sequenced material came from PBMCs. This sequence joins TRBV10-3 and TRBJ2-5, with 7 bases lining up with TRBD2. The DNA of the CDR3 is TGTGCCATCAGTGTGGCTAGCGGACAAGAGACCCAGTACTTC. The encoded protein is CAISVASGQETQYF.